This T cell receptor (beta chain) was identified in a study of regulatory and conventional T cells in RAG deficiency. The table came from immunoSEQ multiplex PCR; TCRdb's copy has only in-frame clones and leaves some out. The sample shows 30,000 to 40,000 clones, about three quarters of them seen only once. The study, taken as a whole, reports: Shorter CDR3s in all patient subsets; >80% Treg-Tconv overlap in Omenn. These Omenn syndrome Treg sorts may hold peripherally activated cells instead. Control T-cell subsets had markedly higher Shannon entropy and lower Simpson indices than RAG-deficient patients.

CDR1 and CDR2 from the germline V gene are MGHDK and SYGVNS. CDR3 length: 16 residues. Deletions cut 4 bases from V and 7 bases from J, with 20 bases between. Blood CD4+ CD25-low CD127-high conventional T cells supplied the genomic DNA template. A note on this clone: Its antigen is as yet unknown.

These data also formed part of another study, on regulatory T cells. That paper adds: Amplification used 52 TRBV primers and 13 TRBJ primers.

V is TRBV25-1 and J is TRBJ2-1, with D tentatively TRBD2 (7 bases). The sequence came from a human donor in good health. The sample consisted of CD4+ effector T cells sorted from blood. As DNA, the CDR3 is TGTGCCAGCAGTGTGCGTGGAGGGGGGGCCGATAATGAGCAGTTCTTC. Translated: CASSVRGGGADNEQFF. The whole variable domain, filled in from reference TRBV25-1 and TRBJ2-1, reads EADIYQTPRYLVIGTGKKITLECSQTMGHDKMYWYQQDPGMELHLIHYSYGVNSTEKGDLSSESTVSRIRTEHFPLTLESARPSHTSQYLCASSVRGGGADNEQFFGPGTRLTVL.